One sample yielded the 4 T cell receptor beta chains listed below, sequenced in a study of blood T cell repertoires in COVID-19. Clones were sequenced by immunoSEQ multiplex PCR, and TCRdb holds only the in-frame ones, with some missing. The sample lists about 110,000 clones; 85% to 90% were seen once. The sequenced material came from peripheral blood. The origin of the receptors is a woman aged 45-60 years with active or convalescent COVID-19.

The V and J genes are TRBV11-1 and TRBJ2-5; TRBD1 is a possible D gene (5 bases). There are 14 residues in the CDR3. Germline V gene data show CDR1 as SGHAT and CDR2 as FQDESV (reference sequence). V shed 1 base and J shed 6 bases, with 12 bases lying between them. The CDR3 loop reads CASSLETGGQTQYF. Written as DNA, the CDR3 is TGTGCCAGCAGCTTAGAAACAGGTGGTCAGACCCAGTACTTC.

Of note for this clone: A read error may produce the germline difference seen at one junction end. This chain connects TRBV7-7 to TRBJ2-2; 9 bases match TRBD2. CDR1 SSHAT and CDR2 FNYEAQ come from the germline V gene (reference sequence). The CDR3 contains 14 residues. CDR3 in amino acids: CASSPRLAAEELFF. DNA for the CDR3: TGTGCTAGCAGCCCCCGACTAGCGGCCGAGGAGCTGTTTTTT. The entire variable domain, with the rest obtained from reference TRBV7-7 and TRBJ2-2, is as follows: GAGVSQSPRYKVTKRGQDVTLRCDPISSHATLYWYQQALGQGPEFLTYFNYEAQPDKSGLPSDRFSAERPEGSISTLTIQRTEQRDSAMYRCASSPRLAAEELFFGEGSRLTVL.

The CDR3 DNA reads as TGTGCCAGCAGTTTAGGCTCAGGGCTCGGAAACACCATATATTTT. This translates into CASSLGSGLGNTIYF. The chain recombines TRBV27 with TRBJ1-3, with D perhaps TRBD1 (5 bases). CDR3 length: 15 residues. The V gene's germline CDR1 is MNHEY and CDR2 SMNVEV (reference sequence). Trimming removed 2 bases from V and 4 bases from J, with 12 bases in between.

The chain couples TRBV11-2 to TRBJ2-7; 8 nucleotides agree with TRBD2. The V gene's germline CDR1 is SGHAT and CDR2 FQNNGV. V was clipped by 5 bases and J by 6 bases; unmatched bases: 6. The CDR3 contains 13 residues. DNA of the CDR3: TGTGCCAGCAGCCCAGGACGGGGGGGCGAGCAGTACTTC. The encoded protein is CASSPGRGGEQYF.